This T cell receptor (beta chain) was sequenced during a study of T cells in Graves' hyperthyroidism and ophthalmopathy. Study-wide context: Peripheral blood was secured at the point of initial diagnosis, before any treatment. Study-wide findings and caveats: From stable hyperthyroidism, ophthalmopathy was separated by a 13 V-J model. The model anticipated ophthalmopathy a median about six months pre-onset.

Amplification targeted TCR beta CDR3 regions from RNA transcripts. First-round RT-PCR of the TCR CDR3 relied on the HTBI primer set. Each CDR3 protein gets one entry after TCRdb re-called the multiplex PCR reads with MiXCR. The sample yields fewer than 500,000 distinct CDR3 sequences, less than 15% seen once. V lost 0 bases and J lost 9, with 15 bases in between. The V gene's germline CDR1 is MNHEY and CDR2 SVGAGI. The CDR3 loop spans 16 amino acids. As to this clonotype: Its antigen is unknown.

Patients aged 18 to 65 had newly diagnosed hyperthyroidism lasting under 2 months. The sequenced sample consisted of blood. The rearrangement links TRBV6-5 to TRBJ1-6, with D perhaps TRBD1 (5 bases). This clonotype was sampled from a man under 40 with Graves' hyperthyroidism that later progressed to Graves' ophthalmopathy. The CDR3 DNA is TGTGCCAGCAGTTACTCCCAGGGATATACGCGTTCACCCCTCCACTTT. It encodes CASSYSQGYTRSPLHF.